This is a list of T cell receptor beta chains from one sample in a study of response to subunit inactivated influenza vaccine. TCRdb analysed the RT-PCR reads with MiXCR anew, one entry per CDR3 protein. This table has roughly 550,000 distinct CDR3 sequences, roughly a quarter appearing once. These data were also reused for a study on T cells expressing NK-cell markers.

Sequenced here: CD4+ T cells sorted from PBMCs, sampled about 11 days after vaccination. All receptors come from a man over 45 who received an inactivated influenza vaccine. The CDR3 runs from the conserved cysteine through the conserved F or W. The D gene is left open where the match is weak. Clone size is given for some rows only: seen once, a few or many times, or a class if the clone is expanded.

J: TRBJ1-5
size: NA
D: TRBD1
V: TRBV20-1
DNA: TGCAGTGCTAAACCCGGGACAGGGAATCAGCCCCAGCATTTT
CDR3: CSAKPGTGNQPQHF

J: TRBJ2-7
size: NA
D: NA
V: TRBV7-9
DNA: TGTGCCAGCAGCCCCCTCCCAGGGCGGTCCTACGAGCAGTACTTC
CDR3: CASSPLPGRSYEQYF

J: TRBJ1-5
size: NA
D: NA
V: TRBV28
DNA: TGTGCCAGCAGTCAACTTACTCAGCCCCAGCATTTT
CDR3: CASSQLTQPQHF

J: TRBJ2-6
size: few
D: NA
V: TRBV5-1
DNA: TGCGCCAGCAGCGGCAGTGTCATCTCTGGGGCCAACGTCCTGACTTTC
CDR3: CASSGSVISGANVLTF

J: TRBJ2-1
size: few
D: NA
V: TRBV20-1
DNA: TGCAGTGCTAGAGCGGGAGCCTACAATGAGCAGTTCTTC
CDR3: CSARAGAYNEQFF

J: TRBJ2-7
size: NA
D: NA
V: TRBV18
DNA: TGTGCCAGCTCACCAGGGTTTTTAGTCTACGAGCAGTACTTC
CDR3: CASSPGFLVYEQYF

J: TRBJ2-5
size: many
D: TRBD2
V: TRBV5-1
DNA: TGCGCCAGCAGCTTGGAAAGGCGGGAGAGAAGAAAGACCCAGTACTTC
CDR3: CASSLERRERRKTQYF

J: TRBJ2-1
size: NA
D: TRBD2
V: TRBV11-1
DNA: TGTGCCAGCAGCCTGGGACTAGCGGGAGGGGGGGCTGACAATGAGCAGTTCTTC
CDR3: CASSLGLAGGGADNEQFF

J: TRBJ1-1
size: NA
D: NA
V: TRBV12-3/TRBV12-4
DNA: TGTGCCAGCAGTTTATCGACAGTCCGAGAAGCTTTCTTT
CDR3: CASSLSTVREAFF

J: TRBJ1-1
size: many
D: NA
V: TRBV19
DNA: TGTGCCAGTAGTATGGGGTCTCGGTTGGGGACTGAAGCTTTCTTT
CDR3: CASSMGSRLGTEAFF

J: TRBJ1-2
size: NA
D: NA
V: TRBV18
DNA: TGTGCCAGCTCACCACGGCAGGGAGTCGACTATGGCTACACCTTC
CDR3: CASSPRQGVDYGYTF

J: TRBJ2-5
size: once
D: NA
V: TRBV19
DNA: TGTGCCAGTAGTGATCGTCGGGGAGGTGAGACCCAGTACTTC
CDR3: CASSDRRGGETQYF

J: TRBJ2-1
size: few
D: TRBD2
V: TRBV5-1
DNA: TGCGCCAGCAGCTTGAGCGGGGGAGGGCACAATGAGCAGTTCTTC
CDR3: CASSLSGGGHNEQFF

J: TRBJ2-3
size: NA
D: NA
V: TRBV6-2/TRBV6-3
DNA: TGTGCCAGCAGTTACCTCGGTGGAGCGCCAGTCAGCACAGATACGCAGTATTTT
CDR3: CASSYLGGAPVSTDTQYF

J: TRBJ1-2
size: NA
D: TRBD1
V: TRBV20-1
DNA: TGCAGTGCTAGAACGGACAGGGGTTATGGCTACACCTTC
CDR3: CSARTDRGYGYTF

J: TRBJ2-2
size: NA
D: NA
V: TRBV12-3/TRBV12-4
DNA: TGTGCCAGCACCCTGGAAGGAGTAGCCGGGGAGCTGTTTTTT
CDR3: CASTLEGVAGELFF

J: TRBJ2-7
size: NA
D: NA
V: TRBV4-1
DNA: TGCGCCAGCAGCCAAGGGGAAGGGTACTACGAGCAGTACTTC
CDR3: CASSQGEGYYEQYF

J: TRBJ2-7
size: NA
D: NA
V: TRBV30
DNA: TGTGCCTGGAACCAGGGACCTCTCGAGCAGTACTTC
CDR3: CAWNQGPLEQYF

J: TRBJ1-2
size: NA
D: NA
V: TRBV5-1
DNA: TGCGCCAGCAGCACACAGACAGGCGACGGCTACACCTTC
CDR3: CASSTQTGDGYTF

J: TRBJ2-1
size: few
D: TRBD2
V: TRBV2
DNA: TGTGCCAGCAGTTATCGAACAACTAGCGGGGGACAGTTCTTC
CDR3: CASSYRTTSGGQFF

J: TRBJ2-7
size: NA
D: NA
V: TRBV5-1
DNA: TGCGCCAGCACTTCTCCGCCTCGCGACGAGCAGTACTTC
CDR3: CASTSPPRDEQYF

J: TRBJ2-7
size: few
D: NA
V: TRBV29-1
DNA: TGCAGCGTTGAAACGACGGGTCGAGGAGGGCAGTACTTC
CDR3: CSVETTGRGGQYF

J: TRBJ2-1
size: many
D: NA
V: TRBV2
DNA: TGTGCCAGCAGTGAAGAACGACTCAGCGGCTACAATGAGCAGTTCTTC
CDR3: CASSEERLSGYNEQFF

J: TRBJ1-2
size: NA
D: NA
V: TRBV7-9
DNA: TGTGCCAGCAGCTCTCAGGACTATGGCTACACCTTC
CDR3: CASSSQDYGYTF

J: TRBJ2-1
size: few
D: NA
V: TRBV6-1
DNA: TGTGCCAGCAGTCGAGCTACAGGACAGGAGGGCAATGAGCAGTTCTTC
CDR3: CASSRATGQEGNEQFF

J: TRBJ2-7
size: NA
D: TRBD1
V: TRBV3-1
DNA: TGTGCCAGCAGCCAAAGCCTCACAGGGGCTAGACACGAGCAGTACTTC
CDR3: CASSQSLTGARHEQYF

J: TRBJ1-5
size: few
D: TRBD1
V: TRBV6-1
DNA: TGTGCCAGCAGCCCGTCGAGGGTAGGGGGCGAGCCCCAGCATTTT
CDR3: CASSPSRVGGEPQHF

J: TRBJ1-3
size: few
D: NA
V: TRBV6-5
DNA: TGTGCCAGCAGTTACCGGCAGAGCTCTGGAAACACCATATATTTT
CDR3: CASSYRQSSGNTIYF

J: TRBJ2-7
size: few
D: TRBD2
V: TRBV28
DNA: TGTGCCAGCAGTTTATTTGCCAGCGGGAGCTCCTACGAGCAGTACTTC
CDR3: CASSLFASGSSYEQYF

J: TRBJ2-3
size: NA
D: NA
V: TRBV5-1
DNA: TGCGCCAGCAGCTTGGTAATGGGAAGAGCGCAGTATTTT
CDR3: CASSLVMGRAQYF

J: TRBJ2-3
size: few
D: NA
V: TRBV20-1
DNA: TGCAGTGCTCGCGGGCTAGCGAGAGATACGCAGTATTTT
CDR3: CSARGLARDTQYF

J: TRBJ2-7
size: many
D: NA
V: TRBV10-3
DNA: TGTGCCATCAGGGGGGAAAAGGGCAGGGCCTTATCCTACGAGCAGTACTTC
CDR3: CAIRGEKGRALSYEQYF

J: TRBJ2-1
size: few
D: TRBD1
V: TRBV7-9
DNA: TGTGCCAGCAGCTTATGGCCCAGGGGGCTTTACAATGAGCAGTTCTTC
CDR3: CASSLWPRGLYNEQFF

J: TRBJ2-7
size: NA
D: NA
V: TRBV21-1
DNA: TGTGCCAGCAGCAAAGGGGAGGCAGGCGCTTACGAGCAGTACTTC
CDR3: CASSKGEAGAYEQYF

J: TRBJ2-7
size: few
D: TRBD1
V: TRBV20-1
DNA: TGCAGTGCAGTAACCGGGACAGGTGTCTACGAGCAGTACTTC
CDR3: CSAVTGTGVYEQYF

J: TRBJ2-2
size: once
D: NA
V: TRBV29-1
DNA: TGCAGCGGAGCTTCTTGGACCAGGGAGCTGTTTTTT
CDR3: CSGASWTRELFF

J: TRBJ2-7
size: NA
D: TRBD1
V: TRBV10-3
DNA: TGTGCCATCAGTGAGTCGGGTTGGCAGGGGGCCCCCTACGAGCAGTACTTC
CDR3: CAISESGWQGAPYEQYF

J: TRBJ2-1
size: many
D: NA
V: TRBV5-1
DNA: TGCGCCAGCAGCACTATACTAGATCTTGAGCAGTTCTTC
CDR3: CASSTILDLEQFF

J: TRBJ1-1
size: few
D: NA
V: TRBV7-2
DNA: TGTGCCAGCAGCTCCGCCGCGATAGGCACTGAAGCTTTCTTT
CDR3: CASSSAAIGTEAFF

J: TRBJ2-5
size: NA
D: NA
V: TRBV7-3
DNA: TGTGCCAGCAGCTTTGGCCCCACAGAGACCCAGTACTTC
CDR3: CASSFGPTETQYF

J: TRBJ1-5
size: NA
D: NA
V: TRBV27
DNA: TGTGCCAGCAGTTTATCGGTCTGGACCGATCAGCCCCAGCATTTT
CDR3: CASSLSVWTDQPQHF

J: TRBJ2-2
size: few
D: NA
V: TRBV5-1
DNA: TGCGCCAGCACACAGAGAGGAGCCGGGGAGCTGTTTTTT
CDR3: CASTQRGAGELFF

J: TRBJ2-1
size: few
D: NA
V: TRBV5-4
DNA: TGTGCCAGCAGCTTGCCTCCTGTTCTTGAGCAGTTCTTC
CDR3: CASSLPPVLEQFF

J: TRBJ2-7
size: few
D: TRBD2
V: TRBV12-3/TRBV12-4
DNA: TGTGCCAGCAGCCAGGGACTAATCGAGCAGTACTTC
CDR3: CASSQGLIEQYF

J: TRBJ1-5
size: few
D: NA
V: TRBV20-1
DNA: TGCAGTGCTACCCGGGGACATAATAGCAATCAGCCCCAGCATTTT
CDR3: CSATRGHNSNQPQHF

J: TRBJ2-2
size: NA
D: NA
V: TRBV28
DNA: TGTGCCAGCAGCCCAAGAGAGGGAGTGGATTTCACCGGGGAGCTGTTTTTT
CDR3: CASSPREGVDFTGELFF